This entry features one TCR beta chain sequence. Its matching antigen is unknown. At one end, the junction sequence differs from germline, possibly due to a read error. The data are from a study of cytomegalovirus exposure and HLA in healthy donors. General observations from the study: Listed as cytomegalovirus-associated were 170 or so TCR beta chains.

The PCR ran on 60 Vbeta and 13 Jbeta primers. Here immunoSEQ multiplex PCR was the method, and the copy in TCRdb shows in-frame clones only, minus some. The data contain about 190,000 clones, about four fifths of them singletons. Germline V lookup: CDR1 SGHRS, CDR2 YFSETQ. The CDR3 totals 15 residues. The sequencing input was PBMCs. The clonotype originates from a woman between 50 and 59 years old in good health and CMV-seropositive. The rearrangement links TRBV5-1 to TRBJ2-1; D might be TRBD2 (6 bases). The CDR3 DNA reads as TGCGCCAGCACCTTGGGTTCGGCTAGCGTCAATGAGCAGTTCTTC. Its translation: CASTLGSASVNEQFF. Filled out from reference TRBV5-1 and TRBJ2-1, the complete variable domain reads KAGVTQTPRYLIKTRGQQVTLSCSPISGHRSVSWYQQTPGQGLQFLFEYFSETQRNKGNFPGRFSGRQFSNSRSEMNVSTLELGDSALYLCASTLGSASVNEQFFGPGTRLTVL.